The clone carrying this T cell receptor beta chain was observed a handful of times. Its antigen is unknown. The V end was cut by 4 bases, the J end by 5 bases, with 11 bases between. The germline V gene has CDR1 SGHNT and CDR2 YENEEA. The CDR3 is 14 residues long. The sample is drawn from a study of cytomegalovirus exposure and HLA in healthy donors. Study-wide results and caveats: Many donors shared some public TCRs, even though most TCR sequences were rare. Presence/absence analyses assumed roughly uniform sequencing depth across donors. A missense variant in DCLRE1C was later tied to TCR beta V- and J-gene trimming.

The PCR employed 60 Vbeta primers together with 13 Jbeta primers. Repertoires were generated with immunoSEQ multiplex PCR, while TCRdb's copy carries only in-frame clones and drops some. The data contain approximately 130,000 clones, roughly 79% of them singletons. The gene calls are TRBV11-3 and TRBJ2-2, with D possibly being TRBD2 (5 bases). The sample comprised PBMCs. This TCR derives from a man younger than 45 in good health and CMV-seronegative. Here the CDR3 DNA reads TGTGCCAGCAGCTGGGCCCCGGGGACCGGGGAGCTGTTTTTT. This gives the protein CASSWAPGTGELFF. The whole variable domain, filled in from reference TRBV11-3 and TRBJ2-2, reads EAGVVQSPRYKIIEKKQPVAFWCNPISGHNTLYWYLQNLGQGPELLIRYENEEAVDDSQLPKDRFSAERLKGVDSTLKIQPAELGDSAVYLCASSWAPGTGELFFGEGSRLTVL.